These 29 T cell receptor beta chains were all obtained from the same sample, sequenced in a study of blood T cell repertoires in COVID-19. The data were produced by immunoSEQ multiplex PCR, yet TCRdb's version contains in-frame clones alone and is incomplete. The sample includes 100,000 or so clones, over 65% seen only once; the top ten take less than 5%. Input material: peripheral blood. Receptors originate from a human donor in a cohort sampled during active COVID-19.

V gene TRBV11-3 combines with J gene TRBJ2-5; the match to TRBD2 covers 14 bases. This CDR3 is built from 18 residues. Unmatched junction bases numbered 9, after V lost 5 bases and J lost 1 base. Germline V gene data show CDR1 as SGHNT and CDR2 as YENEEA. The CDR3, as DNA: TGTGCCAGCAGCCCCGGCAGGACTAGCGGGGGGATCCAAGAGACCCAGTACTTC. This gives the protein CASSPGRTSGGIQETQYF.

The V call is TRBV10-3, the J call TRBJ2-1, with D perhaps matching TRBD2 (6 bases). Trimming removed 10 bases at V and 9 bases at J, with 19 bases between. The CDR3 spans 13 residues. Germline V gene data show CDR1 as ENHRY and CDR2 as SYGVKD. The CDR3 DNA reads TGTGCCAGCGGACGGGGCCCGGAGGGTGAGCAGTTCTTC. Encoded protein: CASGRGPEGEQFF.

The chain has TRBV18 and TRBJ2-7, with 7 bases that match TRBD1. This CDR3 spans 12 amino acids. Germline V CDR1 and CDR2: KGHSH, LQKENI. The ends lost 6 bases at V and 5 bases at J; junction bases unmatched: 4. CDR3 sequence reads: CASSLTGNEQYF. Here the CDR3 DNA reads TGTGCCAGCTCGCTGACAGGGAACGAGCAGTACTTC.

The table lists this clone with a count of one. The V call is TRBV3-1 (or the pseudogene TRBV3-2), the J call TRBJ2-5; D remains ambiguous. This CDR3 is 14 amino acids long. Trimming removed 3 bases at V and 4 bases at J, with 12 bases between. Germline V gives CDR1 LGHDT, CDR2 YNNKEL (reference sequence). CDR3 region: CASSHRWSRETQYF. The DNA of the CDR3 is TGTGCCAGCAGCCACCGTTGGAGCCGAGAGACCCAGTACTTC.

This sequence joins TRBV7-2 and TRBJ2-3; TRBD2 matches 11 bases. This CDR3 has 16 amino acids. Germline loops: CDR1 SGHTA, CDR2 FQGNSA. The junction had 6 bases not matched to a gene; V was cut back by 5 bases and J by 2 bases. The CDR3 loop reads CASSPGTSGATDTQYF. The CDR3 coding sequence is TGTGCCAGCAGCCCCGGGACTAGCGGAGCCACAGATACGCAGTATTTT.

This clone was observed a handful of times. For the CDR3, the DNA is TGTGCCAGCAGTCGGACAGGGAAGGCTGAAGCTTTCTTT. Translated: CASSRTGKAEAFF. The chain has TRBV6-5 and TRBJ1-1; 8 nucleotides agree with TRBD1. Losses at the gene ends were 5 bases for V and 6 bases for J; bases not matched to a gene: 5. The CDR3 extends over 13 amino acids. The V gene's germline CDR1 is MNHEY and CDR2 SVGAGI.

The genes are TRBV7-2 and TRBJ2-1, with no clear D. Looked up from germline, CDR1 is SGHTA and CDR2 is FQGNSA. V was clipped by 5 bases and J by 7 bases, with 9 bases between them. The CDR3 spans 12 residues. In nucleotides, the CDR3 is TGTGCCAGCAGCGAGTCTTTGAATGAGCAGTTCTTC. Its translation: CASSESLNEQFF.

The chain couples TRBV2 to TRBJ2-7, with 8 bases lining up with TRBD1. Trimming removed 7 bases from V and 4 bases from J; junction bases left unmatched: 3. Looked up from germline, CDR1 is SNHLY and CDR2 is FYNNEI. This CDR3 has 12 amino acids. The CDR3 coding sequence is TGTGCCAGCACTGGACAGGGTTACGAGCAGTACTTC. As protein: CASTGQGYEQYF.

The gene calls are TRBV19 and TRBJ2-7, with 8 bases matching TRBD1. The V and J ends lost 5 bases and 1 base, in that order; junction bases with no gene match: 7. Looked up from germline, CDR1 is LNHDA and CDR2 is SQIVND (reference sequence). This CDR3 has 15 amino acids. This CDR3 reads CASSDGDRRSYEQYF. In DNA, the CDR3 is TGTGCCAGTAGTGACGGGGACAGGCGGTCCTACGAGCAGTACTTC.

CDR3 sequence: CAISGQNLNEKLFF. CDR3 bases: TGTGCCATCAGTGGACAGAACCTTAATGAAAAACTGTTTTTT. The V call is TRBV10-3, the J call TRBJ1-4, with D perhaps TRBD1 (5 bases). V lost 4 bases to trimming and J lost 4 bases, with 10 bases between them. The CDR3 contains 14 residues. Germline lookup yields CDR1 ENHRY and CDR2 SYGVKD.

The rearrangement links TRBV9 to TRBJ1-3; D not resolved. The CDR3 consists of 15 residues. CDR1 SGDLS and CDR2 YYNGEE come from the germline V gene. With 0 bases removed from V and 4 bases from J, the gap between germline ends came to 11 bases. For the CDR3, the DNA is TGTGCCAGCAGCGTAGGAACAGAGATGGGAAACACCATATATTTT. As protein: CASSVGTEMGNTIYF.

This clone was seen a handful of times. This sequence joins TRBV6-5 and TRBJ2-7; 9 nucleotides line up with TRBD1. Germline lookup yields CDR1 MNHEY and CDR2 SVGAGI. Germline trimming cut 0 bases from V and 5 bases from J; bases unmatched to any gene: 5. The CDR3 is 15 residues long. DNA for the CDR3: TGTGCCAGCAGTTACTCGAAGGGGACAGGGAACGAGCAGTACTTC. Its protein is CASSYSKGTGNEQYF.

The genes are TRBV19 and TRBJ2-7; weak D call: TRBD2 (5 bases). Trimming removed 3 bases from V and 5 bases from J, with 17 bases in between. The CDR3 length is 15 residues. Germline-derived CDR1 and CDR2 are LNHDA and SQIVND (reference sequence). The CDR3 DNA reads as TGTGCCAGTAGTATCCGAAGGGAGTCTCTGGACGAGCAGTACTTC. It codes for CASSIRRESLDEQYF.

V is TRBV27 and J is TRBJ1-2, with D maybe TRBD1 (6 bases). The CDR3 runs to 15 residues. Germline V lookup: CDR1 MNHEY, CDR2 SMNVEV (reference sequence). Trimming pared 3 bases from V and 8 bases from J, leaving 19 bases between. The CDR3 loop reads CASSLASGGGDGYTF. CDR3 sequence (DNA): TGTGCCAGCAGTTTGGCTTCGGGGGGCGGGGACGGCTACACCTTC.

V is TRBV2 and J is TRBJ1-1; TRBD1 aligns across 7 bases. V trimming: 8 bases; J trimming: 0 bases; junction bases outside the gene matches: 6. This CDR3 comprises 14 residues. The germline gives CDR1 SNHLY, CDR2 FYNNEI. The CDR3 loop is CASGRQGMNTEAFF. As DNA, the CDR3 is TGTGCCAGCGGAAGACAGGGAATGAACACTGAAGCTTTCTTT.

CDR3 DNA sequence: TGTGCCAGCAGCCAGACTAGGCAGACCCAGTACTTC. It encodes CASSQTRQTQYF. The V gene is TRBV14, the J gene TRBJ2-5; the D gene is possibly TRBD2 (6 bases). Trimming pared 3 bases from V and 6 bases from J, leaving 8 bases between. CDR1 is SGHDN and CDR2 is FVKESK in the germline V gene. This CDR3 comprises 12 residues.

The chain carries TRBV14 and TRBJ2-3; D unclear. Trimming removed 1 base at V and 6 bases at J, with 8 bases between. The CDR3 has 13 amino acids. Germline CDR1 reads SGHDN; CDR2 reads FVKESK. CDR3 DNA sequence: TGTGCCAGCAGCCAAGCTCCGAGCGATACGCAGTATTTT. Translated, it gives CASSQAPSDTQYF.

The chain has TRBV5-4 and TRBJ2-5; maybe TRBD2 (5 bases). Trimming stripped 3 bases from V and 1 base from J, with 10 bases between. The germline CDR1 and CDR2 sequences are SGHNT and YYREEE (reference sequence). The CDR3 sequence is 14 residues long. The CDR3 DNA reads TGTGCCAGCAGCTATCAGGCGGGCCAAGAGACCCAGTACTTC. The encoded protein is CASSYQAGQETQYF.

The gene calls are TRBV7-2 and TRBJ2-3; D is perhaps TRBD2 (7 bases). Trimming cost V 5 bases and J 4 bases, with 22 bases left between them. The germline CDR1 and CDR2 sequences are SGHTA and FQGNSA. This CDR3 is built from 17 residues. The CDR3 spells CASSLHKGGWAADTQYF. Here the CDR3 DNA reads TGTGCCAGCAGCCTCCATAAGGGGGGGTGGGCCGCAGATACGCAGTATTTT.

The chain combines TRBV19 with TRBJ2-7; a weak D match, TRBD2 (6 bases). This CDR3 spans 16 amino acids. Deletions cut 3 bases from V and 0 bases from J, with 15 bases between. Germline assignment: CDR1 LNHDA and CDR2 SQIVND (reference sequence). The DNA for the CDR3 is TGTGCCAGTAGTATTCTCGGCGGGGCTCTCTCCTACGAGCAGTACTTC. Translation: CASSILGGALSYEQYF.

This rearrangement joins TRBV6-2 or TRBV6-3 to TRBJ1-1; possibly TRBD1 for D (5 bases). The CDR3 length is 14 residues. The V end lost 6 bases, the J end lost 5 bases, and 16 bases lay between the germline ends. Germline values: CDR1 MNHEY, CDR2 SVGEGT. CDR3 DNA: TGTGCCAGCAGCCCCCGGCCGGGGGGTACTGAAGCTTTCTTT. Translating gives CASSPRPGGTEAFF.

The V and J genes are TRBV6-9 and TRBJ2-7, with 7 bases fitting TRBD2. Trimming at V came to 10 bases and at J to 6 bases, leaving 18 bases not matched to a gene. This CDR3 is 15 amino acids long. From germline, CDR1 is MNHGY and CDR2 SVAAGI. Written as DNA, the CDR3 is TGTGCCACCCTACCCCGGACTAGTGCCCTTGGCGAGCAGTACTTC. This translates into CATLPRTSALGEQYF.

The gene calls are TRBV5-5 and TRBJ2-5, with 13 bases aligning to TRBD2. The CDR3 totals 16 residues. The trim removed 2 bases at V and 1 base at J, leaving 2 bases unmatched. Germline V gene sequence: CDR1 SGHKS, CDR2 YYEKEE (reference sequence). CDR3 coding DNA: TGTGCCAGCAGCTTAGGACTAGCGGGGGTCCAAGAGACCCAGTACTTC. Its translation: CASSLGLAGVQETQYF.

The V gene is TRBV7-3, the J gene TRBJ2-3; 7 positions agree with TRBD2. With V trimmed by 5 bases and J by 5 bases, 10 bases remained unmatched. Germline V gene sequence: CDR1 SGHTA, CDR2 FQGTGA. The CDR3 runs 15 residues. In nucleotides, the CDR3 is TGTGCCAGCAGCCCCTGGGGGGGTGAGGGAGATACGCAGTATTTT. Translation: CASSPWGGEGDTQYF. Variable domain in full (rest from reference TRBV7-3 and TRBJ2-3): GAGVSQTPSNKVTEKGKYVELRCDPISGHTALYWYRQSLGQGPEFLIYFQGTGAADDSGLPNDRFFAVRPEGSVSTLKIQRTERGDSAVYLCASSPWGGEGDTQYFGPGTRLTVL.

The V and J genes are TRBV5-1 and TRBJ2-3, with a tentative D call TRBD2 (7 bases). This CDR3 contains 15 residues. Germline lookup yields CDR1 SGHRS and CDR2 YFSETQ. V lost 0 bases to trimming and J lost 5 bases, with 13 bases between them. This chain's CDR3 is CASSLAGGEEDTQYF. DNA of the CDR3: TGCGCCAGCAGCTTGGCGGGGGGCGAGGAAGATACGCAGTATTTT.

This chain joins TRBV11-3 and TRBJ1-2, with D maybe TRBD1 (6 bases). There are 17 residues in the CDR3. Germline V gene lookup returns CDR1 SGHNT and CDR2 YENEEA. V was clipped by 3 bases and J by 4 bases, with 21 bases between them. For the CDR3, the DNA is TGTGCCAGCAGCTTTCCCGTTACAAGGGGGATGACCTATGGCTACACCTTC. Protein: CASSFPVTRGMTYGYTF.

The CDR3 coding sequence is TGTGCCAGCAGAGGGGGCGTCGGGAATTCACCCCTCCACTTT. The encoded protein is CASRGGVGNSPLHF. The V and J genes are TRBV7-8 and TRBJ1-6; 7 bases fit TRBD1. Germline values: CDR1 SGHVS, CDR2 FQNEAQ. This CDR3 has 14 amino acids. The J segment lost 7 bases and the V segment lost 6 bases, leaving 6 bases of the junction unmatched.

The gene calls are TRBV28 and TRBJ1-4; 10 bases line up with TRBD1. After removal of 2 bases from V and 1 base from J, the junction contained 4 bases not matched to a gene. The CDR3 contains 17 residues. Germline V CDR1 and CDR2: MDHEN, SYDVKM. In DNA, the CDR3 is TGTGCCAGCAGTTTAGGACAGGGGGTTATAACTAATGAAAAACTGTTTTTT. It is translated as CASSLGQGVITNEKLFF. Variable domain in full (rest from reference TRBV28 and TRBJ1-4): DVKVTQSSRYLVKRTGEKVFLECVQDMDHENMFWYRQDPGLGLRLIYFSYDVKMKEKGDIPEGYSVSREKKERFSLILESASTNQTSMYLCASSLGQGVITNEKLFFGSGTQLSVL.

This chain uses TRBV10-2 with TRBJ2-2, with TRBD1 matching 8 bases. The V and J ends lost 6 bases and 4 bases, in that order; junction bases with no gene match: 4. CDR1 and CDR2 (germline): WSHSY, SAAADI. CDR3 length equals 14 residues. The CDR3 DNA is TGCGCCAGCAGCGGACAGGGCGTCACCGGGGAGCTGTTTTTT. This translates into CASSGQGVTGELFF.